These 12 T cell receptor beta chains were sequenced from one sample in a study of early T cells in non-severe SARS-CoV-2 infection. Each CDR3 protein is one row after TCRdb ran MiXCR on the 5' RACE reads. There are about 81,000 distinct CDR3 sequences in the sample; roughly 6% occur only once, and roughly 7.8% lies in the top ten. Sequencing was done on a sample of whole blood. These receptors were collected from an adult who was a healthcare worker with PCR-confirmed SARS-CoV-2 infection or an uninfected control (not recorded which).

This clonotype was detected a few times. The chain recombines TRBV27 with TRBJ2-7; D unclear. The germline V gene has CDR1 MNHEY and CDR2 SMNVEV (reference sequence). V dropped 2 bases and J dropped 1 base, with 6 bases sitting between them. The CDR3 runs 13 residues. The CDR3 here is CASSLVGSYEQYF. CDR3 DNA sequence: TGTGCCAGCAGTTTAGTGGGATCCTACGAGCAGTACTTC.

The chain employs TRBV5-4 and TRBJ2-5; D is possibly TRBD2 (6 bases). The CDR3 spans 15 residues. The germline gives CDR1 SGHNT, CDR2 YYREEE (reference sequence). V was pared by 0 bases and J by 0 bases, with 9 bases between. CDR3 protein: CASSLGGVDQETQYF. CDR3 bases: TGTGCCAGCAGCTTGGGCGGGGTCGACCAAGAGACCCAGTACTTC.

The genes are TRBV28 and TRBJ2-3; TRBD1 or TRBD2 may be the D gene (6 bases each). CDR1 and CDR2 (germline): MDHEN, SYDVKM. Trimming cost V 2 bases and J 1 base, with 13 bases left between them. The CDR3 loop spans 16 amino acids. DNA of the CDR3: TGTGCCAGCAGTTTAGTTTTGAGGGGGGGCACAGATACGCAGTATTTT. This encodes CASSLVLRGGTDTQYF.

This clonotype occurred many times. The chain joins TRBV20-1 to TRBJ2-1; 11 bases agree with TRBD2. Looked up from germline, CDR1 is DFQATT and CDR2 is SNEGSKA (reference sequence). With 0 bases clipped from V and 10 bases from J, the junction kept 8 bases outside the gene matches. This CDR3 has 15 residues. The CDR3, as DNA: TGCAGTGCTAGAGATGTTAGCGGGAGGGCCCCCGAGCAGTTCTTC. Amino acids: CSARDVSGRAPEQFF.

This clonotype showed up many times. The rearrangement uses TRBV18 and TRBJ2-2; 7 bases line up with TRBD1. There are 16 residues in the CDR3. V dropped 3 bases and J dropped 1; count of bases not matched to a gene: 5. CDR1 and CDR2 from the germline V gene are KGHSH and LQKENI. The chain's CDR3 is CASSPQPGGNTGELFF. In DNA form, the CDR3 reads TGTGCCAGCTCACCTCAGCCAGGGGGGAACACCGGGGAGCTGTTTTTT. Combining the CDR3 with reference TRBV18 and TRBJ2-2 gives the whole variable domain NAGVMQNPRHLVRRRGQEARLRCSPMKGHSHVYWYRQLPEEGLKFMVYLQKENIIDESGMPKERFSAEFPKEGPSILRIQQVVRGDSAAYFCASSPQPGGNTGELFFGEGSRLTVL.

This clonotype appeared many times. V is TRBV7-6 and J is TRBJ2-7; possibly TRBD1 for D (6 bases). The CDR3 covers 14 residues. The germline V and J ends were trimmed by 8 bases and 6 bases, with 20 bases remaining between them. CDR1 and CDR2 (germline): SGHVS, FNYEAQ. CDR3 coding DNA: TGTGCCAGCGCCTTGGAGAGGACAGCCGCCGAGCAGTACTTC. Encoded protein: CASALERTAAEQYF.

This clonotype was picked up a small number of times. The V gene is TRBV24-1, the J gene TRBJ2-1; 8 positions agree with TRBD2. J lost 7 bases, V lost 0 bases, and 7 bases had no gene match. Germline V CDR1 and CDR2: KGHDR, SFDVKD. This CDR3 contains 16 residues. The CDR3 DNA reads as TGTGCCACCAGTGATTTGCCCAGCGGGAGATCGAATGAGCAGTTCTTC. The encoded protein is CATSDLPSGRSNEQFF.

This clonotype came up many times. The chain recombines TRBV15 with TRBJ1-1, with D hard to call. Germline assignment: CDR1 LNHNV and CDR2 YYDKDF (reference sequence). The germline V and J ends were trimmed by 0 bases and 0 bases, with 2 bases remaining between them. The CDR3 has 13 residues. CDR3 in amino acids: CATSRDVNTEAFF. In DNA, the CDR3 is TGTGCCACCAGCAGAGATGTGAACACTGAAGCTTTCTTT.

This rearrangement joins TRBV7-9 to TRBJ2-7; D not resolved. V was cut by 7 bases and J by 11 bases, with 6 bases left in between. The CDR3 is made up of 8 amino acids. CDR1 is SEHNR, CDR2 FQNEAQ, per germline (reference sequence). This chain's CDR3 is CASNEEYF. The CDR3 coding sequence is TGTGCCAGCAATGAGGAGTACTTC.

This clonotype has at least ten counts. The V call is TRBV5-4, the J call TRBJ1-2; TRBD1 aligns across 7 bases. Germline V gene data show CDR1 as SGHNT and CDR2 as YYREEE (reference sequence). The CDR3 extends over 13 amino acids. V lost 0 bases, J lost 8 bases, and 4 bases stayed unmatched. Here the CDR3 reads CASSLADRLGYTF. The CDR3 coding sequence is TGTGCCAGCAGCTTGGCGGACAGGCTCGGCTACACCTTC.

This clonotype was picked up many times. The gene calls are TRBV4-3 and TRBJ1-3; TRBD1 aligns across 7 bases. This CDR3 spans 15 amino acids. V dropped 2 bases and J dropped 2; count of bases not matched to a gene: 3. Per germline, CDR1 LGHNA and CDR2 YSLEER. The DNA of the CDR3 is TGCGCCAGCAGCCAAATGAGGGGGCCTGGAAACACCATATATTTT. Translated: CASSQMRGPGNTIYF.

In the case of this clonotype: A much larger clone sits a single nucleotide away, making a read error possible. The J gene is TRBJ1-1, the V gene TRBV10-3; perhaps TRBD1 as D (5 bases). CDR3 length: 16 amino acids. Per the germline V gene, CDR1 is ENHRY and CDR2 is SYGVKD. The chain's CDR3 is CAISAQYSGPNTDAFF. The CDR3 coding sequence is TGTGCCATCAGTGCACAGTATTCGGGACCGAACACTGATGCTTTCTTT.